The clone carrying this T cell receptor (beta chain) occurred a few times. Healthy bone marrow donors formed the donor group. The entry originates in a study of cytomegalovirus exposure and HLA in healthy donors. Study overall: Across around 400 genotyped donors, 81% landed in the Caucasian-associated ancestry cluster.

Primers: 60 Vbeta forward and 13 Jbeta reverse. The data were produced by immunoSEQ multiplex PCR, yet TCRdb's version contains in-frame clones alone and is incomplete. The sample consists of approximately 44,000 clones, around 77% of them appearing once. What was sequenced was PBMCs. This TCR came from a man under 40 in good health and CMV-seronegative.

The CDR3 protein is CASSQETSVAYEQYF. CDR3 DNA: TGTGCCAGCAGCCAAGAGACTAGCGTGGCCTACGAGCAGTACTTC. The V gene is TRBV4-2, the J gene TRBJ2-7, with 8 bases lining up with TRBD2. The germline V gene encodes CDR1 LGHNA and CDR2 YNFKEQ. The CDR3 has 15 residues. Trimming removed 0 bases from V and 2 bases from J; junction bases left unmatched: 3.